The TCR beta chain described here comes from a study of identical twins. CDR1 MDHEN and CDR2 SYDVKM come from the germline V gene. Trimming took off 9 bases at V and 6 bases at J, with 23 bases between the two ends. CDR3 length: 15 residues. TCRdb independently ran MiXCR on the 5' RACE reads; one entry per CDR3 protein. The sample has 700,000 or so distinct CDR3 sequences, 8% to 9% seen once. These data are also associated with another study on yellow fever vaccine responses in identical twins.

The sequence derives from a woman aged 18-29 years in good health. The V and J genes are TRBV28 and TRBJ2-5; tentative D call: TRBD2 (6 bases). Sequencing was performed on PBMCs. CDR3 protein: CARGPGPGEGKTQYF. For the CDR3, the DNA is TGTGCCAGGGGCCCCGGGCCGGGGGAAGGAAAGACCCAGTACTTC. Together with reference TRBV28 and TRBJ2-5, the CDR3 gives the full variable domain: DVKVTQSSRYLVKRTGEKVFLECVQDMDHENMFWYRQDPGLGLRLIYFSYDVKMKEKGDIPEGYSVSREKKERFSLILESASTNQTSMYLCARGPGPGEGKTQYFGPGTRLLVL.